A single sample gave rise to the 21 T cell receptor beta chains below, sequenced in a study of blood T cell repertoires in COVID-19 (dated by TCRdb to the early 2020s). The protocol used for the library was the immunoSEQ multiplex PCR assay. This is the immuneACCESS table as TCRdb keeps it, with only in-frame sequences that have V and J called. A part of the clones is gone; compared with another copy, unresolved V genes explain less than half, and the rest is unexplained. This sample comprises 290,000 or so clones, approximately 80% of them detected only once. About 5% of the sample belongs to the ten largest clones. Specimen: PBMCs or T cells enriched from blood (not recorded which). The receptors originated from a man aged 40-49 years who had been exposed to COVID-19.

V gene TRBV30 combines with J gene TRBJ1-3; the D gene is possibly TRBD1 (5 bases). This CDR3 has 17 residues. V was shortened by 3 bases and J by 1 base, with 19 bases between the two germline ends. Per the germline V gene, CDR1 is GTSNPN and CDR2 is SVGIG (reference sequence). The CDR3 DNA reads as TGTGCCTGGAGGGGCAACTCGGGGGGTTTTTCTGGAAACACCATATATTTT. It codes for CAWRGNSGGFSGNTIYF.

V is TRBV15 and J is TRBJ1-2; the D is unclear. Germline V lookup: CDR1 LNHNV, CDR2 YYDKDF (reference sequence). The CDR3 is 12 residues long. Trimming pared 0 bases from V and 5 bases from J, leaving 4 bases between. CDR3 residues: CATSRDGYGYTF. The CDR3 coding sequence is TGTGCCACCAGCAGAGACGGGTATGGCTACACCTTC. Using reference TRBV15 and TRBJ1-2 for the parts outside the CDR3, the full variable domain is DAMVIQNPRYQVTQFGKPVTLSCSQTLNHNVMYWYQQKSSQAPKLLFHYYDKDFNNEADTPDNFQSRRPNTSFCFLDIRSPGLGDTAMYLCATSRDGYGYTFGSGTRLTVV.

This clone was observed a few times. The chain uses TRBV28 and TRBJ1-3; 9 positions match TRBD1. The CDR3 extends over 17 amino acids. Germline CDR1 reads MDHEN; CDR2 reads SYDVKM. The junction had 17 bases not matched to a gene; V was cut back by 7 bases and J by 7 bases. CDR3 amino acids: CASIKQGAFRSRNTIYF. Written as DNA, the CDR3 is TGTGCCAGCATCAAACAGGGGGCATTTCGAAGTCGGAACACCATATATTTT.

The sample holds one count of this clone. V is TRBV30 and J is TRBJ1-3; 7 bases fit TRBD1. The CDR3 totals 17 residues. Trimming took 3 bases from V and 0 from J; bases not matched to a gene: 11. The germline CDR1 and CDR2 sequences are GTSNPN and SVGIG (reference sequence). CDR3: CAWRDRRTRLSGNTIYF. DNA of the CDR3: TGTGCCTGGAGGGACAGGCGCACCCGCCTCTCTGGAAACACCATATATTTT. Variable domain in full (rest from reference TRBV30 and TRBJ1-3): SQTIHQWPATLVQPVGSPLSLECTVEGTSNPNLYWYRQAAGRGLQLLFYSVGIGQISSEVPQNLSASRPQDRQFILSSKKLLLSDSGFYLCAWRDRRTRLSGNTIYFGEGSWLTVV.

This rearrangement joins TRBV5-1 to TRBJ1-1; 9 bases line up with TRBD1. The CDR3 loop spans 14 amino acids. Unmatched junction bases numbered 3, after V lost 5 bases and J lost 1 base. CDR1 and CDR2 (germline): SGHRS, YFSETQ. CDR3 sequence (DNA): TGCGCCAGCAGTTCGACAGGGGGGAACACTGAAGCTTTCTTT. Its protein product is CASSSTGGNTEAFF.

In this sample, this clone turned up many times. V is TRBV5-6 and J is TRBJ2-7; 12 nucleotides line up with TRBD2. With V trimmed by 3 bases and J by 11 bases, 12 bases remained unmatched. CDR3 length equals 15 residues. CDR1 is SGHDT, CDR2 YYEEEE, per germline. CDR3 in DNA: TGTGCCAGCAGCTCGAACATCGGACTAGCGGGGAGCGAGTACTTC. Its protein product is CASSSNIGLAGSEYF.

This chain uses TRBV30 with TRBJ2-3, with D possibly matching TRBD2 (5 bases). The germline V gene encodes CDR1 GTSNPN and CDR2 SVGIG (reference sequence). The CDR3 has 15 amino acids. Between the trimmed V and J ends, which lost 0 bases and 3 bases, there was a span of 13 bases. Here the CDR3 reads CAWSVMVGVTDTQYF. The DNA of the CDR3 is TGTGCCTGGAGTGTAATGGTGGGAGTGACAGATACGCAGTATTTT.

V is TRBV19 and J is TRBJ1-1; no definite D call. This CDR3 contains 12 residues. The V gene's germline CDR1 is LNHDA and CDR2 SQIVND (reference sequence). V was shortened by 7 bases and J by 7 bases, with 13 bases between the two germline ends. For the CDR3, the DNA is TGTGCCAGTATAGCGAGGGATAATGAAGCTTTCTTT. Translating it yields CASIARDNEAFF.

This chain links TRBV18 with TRBJ1-2; no reliable D call. This CDR3 has 15 residues. V was pared by 1 base and J by 4 bases, with 13 bases between. Germline assignment: CDR1 KGHSH and CDR2 LQKENI. CDR3 protein: CASSPLTAESYGYTF. DNA for the CDR3: TGTGCCAGCTCACCACTTACAGCGGAGAGCTATGGCTACACCTTC.

Written as DNA, the CDR3 is TGTGCCAGCTCACCATATCGACAGGCCGAGGATGAAAAACTGTTTTTT. Protein sequence: CASSPYRQAEDEKLFF. This chain connects TRBV18 to TRBJ1-4, with D tentatively TRBD1 (6 bases). CDR1 KGHSH and CDR2 LQKENI come from the germline V gene. V was trimmed by 2 bases and J by 6 bases, leaving 16 bases between them. There are 16 residues in the CDR3.

The V call is TRBV9, the J call TRBJ2-7; 7 bases fit TRBD2. CDR1 SGDLS and CDR2 YYNGEE come from the germline V gene. V lost 0 bases to trimming and J lost 3 bases; unmatched junction nucleotides: 6. The CDR3 is 15 residues long. CDR3 residues: CASSVGAGLVYEQYF. In DNA form, the CDR3 reads TGTGCCAGCAGCGTAGGTGCTGGACTAGTCTACGAGCAGTACTTC.

The rearrangement joins TRBV9 to TRBJ1-2; 7 bases are a match to TRBD1. With V trimmed by 3 bases and J by 6 bases, 11 bases remained unmatched. The CDR3 covers 15 residues. CDR1 is SGDLS and CDR2 is YYNGEE in the germline V gene. This chain's CDR3 is CASSAWDSPIDGYTF. CDR3 coding DNA: TGTGCCAGCAGCGCATGGGACAGCCCTATCGATGGCTACACCTTC.

The chain links TRBV4-1 to TRBJ2-3; TRBD2 is a possible D gene (6 bases). V gave up 10 bases and J gave up 3 bases, with 20 bases separating them. Germline CDR1 reads MGHRA; CDR2 reads YSYEKL. The CDR3 is 15 residues long. The CDR3, as DNA: TGCGCCAACGCACCGGGAGCCTGGGGGACAGATACGCAGTATTTT. It is translated as CANAPGAWGTDTQYF.

The V and J genes are TRBV9 and TRBJ1-2; D perhaps matches TRBD1 (6 bases). Germline CDR1 is SGDLS and CDR2 is YYNGEE. The V and J ends lost 5 bases and 8 bases respectively, with 22 bases between them. There are 15 residues in the CDR3. The CDR3 DNA follows: TGTGCCAGCAGAGCCATGGCCGGGACAAGCGGCGGCTACACCTTC. Protein sequence: CASRAMAGTSGGYTF.

This chain joins TRBV30 and TRBJ2-3; 7 bases agree with TRBD1. This CDR3 is 16 amino acids long. V shed 1 base and J 0 bases; nucleotides not matched to a gene: 7. Looked up from germline, CDR1 is GTSNPN and CDR2 is SVGIG (reference sequence). The CDR3 is CAWSAPTGRSTDTQYF. The CDR3 nucleotides are TGTGCCTGGAGTGCCCCGACAGGGCGAAGCACAGATACGCAGTATTTT.

The V and J genes are TRBV12-5 and TRBJ1-5; no clear D gene. Germline CDR1 LGHNT, CDR2 FRNRAP. Trimming left V 7 bases short and J 3 bases short, with 4 bases between. The CDR3 totals 11 residues. The CDR3 protein is CASAVNQPQHF. The CDR3 DNA is TGTGCTAGTGCCGTCAATCAGCCCCAGCATTTT.

This clone has only a few counts. The chain joins TRBV7-8 to TRBJ2-5; 7 positions match TRBD1. The germline CDR1 and CDR2 sequences are SGHVS and FQNEAQ. V trimming: 7 bases; J trimming: 5 bases; junction bases outside the gene matches: 16. The CDR3 covers 16 residues. The CDR3: CASTLGGGIAVETQYF. The CDR3 region has the DNA TGTGCCAGCACCCTAGGGGGCGGAATCGCCGTGGAGACCCAGTACTTC.

This clone was counted once. V is TRBV30 and J is TRBJ1-2; D is possibly TRBD1 (5 bases). Deletions cut 3 bases from V and 6 bases from J, with 35 bases between. CDR3 length: 20 residues. Germline V gives CDR1 GTSNPN, CDR2 SVGIG (reference sequence). CDR3 in DNA: TGTGCCTGGAGGTCTCGGGTCTTCGCCCCCGGGGGACGCGGTGTAGATGGCTACACCTTC. It yields the protein CAWRSRVFAPGGRGVDGYTF.

The V gene is TRBV11-2, the J gene TRBJ2-4; no clear D gene. This CDR3 spans 15 amino acids. Germline values: CDR1 SGHAT, CDR2 FQNNGV. Trimming stripped 3 bases from V and 1 base from J, with 10 bases between. In nucleotides, the CDR3 is TGTGCCAGCAGCTTTATCTCCGGGGCCAAAAACATTCAGTACTTC. Residues: CASSFISGAKNIQYF. Complete variable domain (other parts from reference TRBV11-2 and TRBJ2-4): EAGVAQSPRYKIIEKRQSVAFWCNPISGHATLYWYQQILGQGPKLLIQFQNNGVVDDSQLPKDRFSAERLKGVDSTLKIQPAKLEDSAVYLCASSFISGAKNIQYFGAGTRLSVL.

The chain recombines TRBV24-1 with TRBJ1-2, with D unresolved. Per the germline V gene, CDR1 is KGHDR and CDR2 is SFDVKD. This CDR3 has 12 residues. Trimming left V 7 bases short and J 8 bases short, with 13 bases between. The DNA for the CDR3 is TGTGCCACCAGGGGCAATCCCCGGGGCTACACCTTC. Amino acids: CATRGNPRGYTF.

The V and J genes are TRBV27 and TRBJ1-1; possibly TRBD1 for D (5 bases). CDR1 is MNHEY and CDR2 is SMNVEV in the germline V gene (reference sequence). CDR3 length equals 15 residues. Trimming left V 4 bases short and J 1 base short, with 13 bases between. The chain's CDR3 is CASSWTSGGNTEAFF. The CDR3 region has the DNA TGTGCCAGCAGTTGGACCTCCGGGGGGAACACTGAAGCTTTCTTT.